This section outlines one T cell receptor beta chain sequence together with its context. This receptor's antigen is unknown. It has no much larger one-base neighbor in the sample; base qualities were not kept. Ficoll-Paque density gradient centrifugation was used to isolate PBMCs. This entry belongs to a study of T-cell memory formation after mild COVID-19 (dated by TCRdb to the early 2020s). Study-wide context: Most TCR sequence clusters were specific to one of the two donors. The cohort was made up of two young adult volunteers, one female and one male, who were previously healthy. In two donors, T-cell clones that expanded and contracted after mild COVID-19 were followed by sequencing TCRalpha and TCRbeta repertoires longitudinally.

Beyond this particular receptor, the publication reports: Contracting CD4+ clones were found mainly in CM and EM memory subsets, while CD8+ clones were enriched in EMRA. Only two mild cases were covered in the study, and larger cohorts including severe cases with pre-infection samples were considered necessary. SARS-CoV-2 specificity of the second-wave clones peaking on day 37 was not confirmed. From day 15 to 85, contracting clones showed balanced CD4/CD8 phenotypes, whereas a second wave of clones that expanded from day 15 to 37 leaned towards CD4+. The detection of some responding clones in pre-infection memory suggests that pre-existing cross-reactive memory T cells joined the SARS-CoV-2 response.

The CDR3 measures 12 amino acids from cysteine to phenylalanine. Only CDR3 DNA is held: 36 bases, read in frame from base 1. At the junction V is shortened by 6 bases and J by 6 bases; bases outside the gene matches: 3. Sequenced on an Illumina NovaSeq 6000. TCRalpha and TCRbeta cDNA libraries were built by 5'RACE with constant-segment primers, adding sample barcodes and unique molecular identifiers. Trizol reagent was used to extract RNA from every sample. The libraries were amplified in two PCR steps, and the second step added a second sample barcode and Illumina TruSeq adapters. The libraries were sequenced on an Illumina NovaSeq using 2 x 150 bp paired-end reads. The authors processed their data as follows. The reads were demultiplexed and collapsed into UMI-guided consensus sequences using migec v1.2.7. Using mixcr v2.1.11, UMI consensuses were aligned to TRA and TRB V and J templates and then assembled into clonotypes. A clonotype was counted as expanded or contracted only when both edgeR and NoisET called the clonotype significant, with the noise models trained on biological replicates. For edgeR calls, the cutoffs were a false discovery rate-adjusted p below 0.01 and a log2 fold-change threshold of 1. As an exploratory analysis of dynamics, max-normalized trajectories of the 1000 most abundant clonotypes were examined with PCA combined with hierarchical clustering. Each responding clone was given a CD4 or CD8 phenotype based on the CD4+ and CD8+ repertoires, which had been sequenced separately. Starting from the raw public reads, TCRdb applied fastp trimming at Q25, assembled clones with MiXCR and retained in-frame beta chains. Rows with one shared CDR3 protein collapse into an entry with the most common genes and DNA. What appears here as the V and J calls and clone size reflects TCRdb's work, not the paper's. Present in this sample are roughly 86,000 distinct CDR3 sequences, more than 12% of which were seen just once. In total, the top ten clones hold under 45% of the sample.

Sequenced input: PBMCs or a T cell subset sorted from them (not recorded which). The chain is made from TRBV12-3 or TRBV12-4 and TRBJ1-2; a stretch of 8 junction bases matches TRBD1. The clonotype originates from a man between 18 and 29 years old who had mild COVID-19 (a few samples of this study predate the infection). The sample titles of this study are shuffled in the database, so cell type and time point are left out; the donor was told from shared clones. For the CDR3, the sequence is CASSDRGNGYTF. The sequence in DNA is TGTGCCAGCAGCGACAGGGGTAATGGCTACACCTTC.